The rows below give T cell receptor beta chains drawn from one sample of a study of blood T cells in healthy people across ages. One entry per CDR3 protein results from TCRdb running MiXCR on the 5' RACE reads. The sample has around 1,600,000 distinct CDR3 sequences, approximately 43% seen once. The sequenced sample consisted of blood. The receptors were sampled from a woman between 18 and 30 years old in good health. Each CDR3 is given with its conserved first and last residue. D genes are given only for firm matches. The size field is filled for only some rows; it gives once, few, many or a size class.

J,size,D,V,CDR3,DNA
TRBJ2-5,many,.,TRBV6-6,CASKTLERSKTQYF,TGTGCCAGCAAAACCCTGGAGAGGTCAAAGACCCAGTACTTC
TRBJ2-3,few,.,TRBV7-9,CASSTGDGSSTDTQYF,TGTGCCAGCAGCACGGGGGACGGATCTAGCACAGATACGCAGTATTTT
TRBJ1-2,.,TRBD1,TRBV30,CAGTAEGRGYTF,TGTGCCGGGACAGCCGAGGGGAGAGGCTACACCTTC
TRBJ1-1,.,TRBD1,TRBV12-5,CASGFAQGGNAEAFF,TGTGCTAGTGGTTTCGCGCAGGGGGGCAACGCTGAAGCTTTCTTT
TRBJ2-1,.,.,TRBV24-1,CATSDGGYEQFF,TGTGCCACCAGTGACGGGGGCTATGAGCAGTTCTTC
TRBJ2-5,once,TRBD2,TRBV2,CASTSGGETQYF,TGTGCCAGCACCAGCGGGGGTGAGACCCAGTACTTC
TRBJ2-1,few,TRBD2,TRBV7-2,CASSSGLARSYNEQFF,TGTGCCAGCAGCTCCGGACTAGCGCGCTCCTACAATGAGCAGTTCTTC
TRBJ2-5,.,TRBD1,TRBV20-1,CSALYRGSETQYF,TGCAGTGCACTATACAGGGGGTCAGAGACCCAGTACTTC
TRBJ2-4,.,.,TRBV7-2,CASSPPGPIQYF,TGTGCCAGCAGCCCACCAGGCCCCATTCAGTACTTC
TRBJ1-2,few,.,TRBV4-3,CASSQDSYNYGYTF,TGCGCCAGCAGCCAAGACTCGTATAACTATGGCTACACCTTC
TRBJ1-1,.,.,TRBV20-1,CSAKGPGTAFF,TGCAGTGCGAAGGGGCCAGGCACGGCTTTCTTT
TRBJ1-2,.,.,TRBV20-1,CSARDPGVSNYGYTF,TGCAGTGCTAGAGATCCGGGGGTTTCTAACTATGGCTACACCTTC
TRBJ2-1,.,.,TRBV4-1,CASSQDTTSDEQFF,TGCGCCAGCAGCCAAGATACGACCAGTGATGAGCAGTTCTTC
TRBJ2-3,once,.,TRBV20-1,CSPEGWPTQYF,TGCAGTCCAGAGGGATGGCCTACGCAGTATTTT
TRBJ2-7,.,TRBD2,TRBV13,CASTPLAGRNEQYF,TGTGCCAGCACCCCGCTAGCGGGGCGCAATGAGCAGTACTTC
TRBJ1-1,few,TRBD1,TRBV12-3/TRBV12-4,CASRQGRGLSTEAFF,TGTGCCAGCAGGCAGGGGAGGGGGCTGAGCACTGAAGCTTTCTTT
TRBJ2-2,.,TRBD1,TRBV28,CASTIRGLGTGELFF,TGTGCCAGCACGATAAGGGGGCTGGGCACCGGGGAGCTGTTTTTT
TRBJ1-6,few,.,TRBV9,CASSGGTDFKSPLHF,TGTGCCAGCAGCGGAGGGACCGACTTCAAATCACCCCTCCACTTT
TRBJ2-3,many,TRBD2,TRBV4-3,CASSQDVAGGVYPTDTQYF,TGCGCCAGCAGCCAAGATGTAGCGGGGGGCGTCTATCCCACAGATACGCAGTATTTT
TRBJ1-2,.,.,TRBV4-3,CASSLTGSSHGYTF,TGCGCCAGCAGCCTAACAGGGTCCAGCCATGGCTACACCTTC
TRBJ1-2,.,TRBD1,TRBV28,CASRLGDRGNYGYTF,TGTGCCAGCCGGTTAGGGGACAGGGGTAACTATGGCTACACCTTC
TRBJ1-2,few,.,TRBV6-2/TRBV6-3,CASSPIWTAPKGYTF,TGTGCCAGCAGCCCTATATGGACAGCGCCCAAGGGCTACACCTTC
TRBJ2-3,many,.,TRBV10-3,CAISEHSTDTQYF,TGTGCCATCAGTGAGCATAGCACAGATACGCAGTATTTT
TRBJ2-3,.,.,TRBV20-1,CSARQFPSRTDTQYF,TGCAGTGCTAGACAGTTCCCATCCCGCACAGATACGCAGTATTTT
TRBJ2-3,many,.,TRBV4-3,CASSQTDHTDTQYF,TGCGCCAGCAGCCAAACGGATCACACAGATACGCAGTATTTT
TRBJ2-5,.,.,TRBV10-3,CAVRPDQYF,TGTGCCGTCAGACCCGACCAGTACTTC
TRBJ2-2,.,.,TRBV29-1,CSVLIQMNTGELFF,TGCAGCGTTTTGATTCAAATGAACACCGGGGAGCTGTTTTTT
TRBJ1-4,.,.,TRBV29-1,CSVEVWEKLFF,TGCAGCGTTGAGGTTTGGGAAAAACTGTTTTTT